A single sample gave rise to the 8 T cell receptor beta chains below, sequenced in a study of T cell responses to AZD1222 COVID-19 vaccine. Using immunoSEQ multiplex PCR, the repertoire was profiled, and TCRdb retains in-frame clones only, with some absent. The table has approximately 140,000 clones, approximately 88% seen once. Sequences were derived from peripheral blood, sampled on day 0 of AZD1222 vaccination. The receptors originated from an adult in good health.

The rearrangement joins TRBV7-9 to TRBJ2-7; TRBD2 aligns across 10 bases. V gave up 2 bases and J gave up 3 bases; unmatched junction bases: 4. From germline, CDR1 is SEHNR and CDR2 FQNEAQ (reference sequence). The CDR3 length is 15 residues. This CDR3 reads CASSLSGGENYEQYF. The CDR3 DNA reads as TGTGCCAGCAGCTTAAGCGGGGGGGAGAACTACGAGCAGTACTTC.

In DNA form, the CDR3 reads TGCGCCAGCACGACCCATGGACAGGGGAACACTGAAGCTTTCTTT. Its translation is CASTTHGQGNTEAFF. V is TRBV5-1 and J is TRBJ1-1; 8 bases are shared with TRBD1. Germline assignment: CDR1 SGHRS and CDR2 YFSETQ. With V trimmed by 6 bases and J by 1 base, 8 bases remained unmatched. CDR3 size: 15 residues.

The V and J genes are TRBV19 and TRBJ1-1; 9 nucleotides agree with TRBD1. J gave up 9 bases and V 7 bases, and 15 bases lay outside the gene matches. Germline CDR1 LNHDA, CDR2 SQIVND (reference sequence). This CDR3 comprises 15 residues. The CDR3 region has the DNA TGTGCCAGTATTCCAGCACAGGGGGCGCGAGACAAAGCTTTCTTT. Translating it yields CASIPAQGARDKAFF.

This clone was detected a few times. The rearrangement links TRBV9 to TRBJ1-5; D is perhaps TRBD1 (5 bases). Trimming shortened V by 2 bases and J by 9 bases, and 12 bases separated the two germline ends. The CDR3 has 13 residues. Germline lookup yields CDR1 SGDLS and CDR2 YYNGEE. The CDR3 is CASSVLPGGPQHF. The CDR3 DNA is TGTGCCAGCAGCGTTCTCCCGGGGGGGCCCCAGCATTTT.

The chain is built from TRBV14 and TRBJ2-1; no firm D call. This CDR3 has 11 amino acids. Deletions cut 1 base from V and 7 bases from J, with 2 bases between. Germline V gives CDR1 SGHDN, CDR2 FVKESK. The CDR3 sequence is CASSQANEQFF. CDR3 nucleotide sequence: TGTGCCAGCAGCCAAGCGAATGAGCAGTTCTTC. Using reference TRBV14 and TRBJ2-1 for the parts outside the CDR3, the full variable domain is EAGVTQFPSHSVIEKGQTVTLRCDPISGHDNLYWYRRVMGKEIKFLLHFVKESKQDESGMPNNRFLAERTGGTYSTLKVQPAELEDSGVYFCASSQANEQFFGPGTRLTVL.

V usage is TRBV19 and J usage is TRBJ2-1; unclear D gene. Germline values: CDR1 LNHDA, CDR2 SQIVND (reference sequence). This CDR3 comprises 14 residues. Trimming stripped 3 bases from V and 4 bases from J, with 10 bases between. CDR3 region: CASSMRDGYNEQFF. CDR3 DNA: TGTGCCAGTAGTATGAGAGACGGTTACAATGAGCAGTTCTTC.

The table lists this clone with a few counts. CDR3 nucleotides: TGTGCCAGCACCAGGGAGACTAGCGGGGGTTATGAGCAGTTCTTC. As protein: CASTRETSGGYEQFF. The chain links TRBV6-5 to TRBJ2-1, with TRBD2 matching over 12 bases. Germline V gene lookup returns CDR1 MNHEY and CDR2 SVGAGI. The V gene end was trimmed by 7 bases and the J gene end by 8 bases; junction bases not matched to a gene: 9. The CDR3 sequence is 15 residues long.

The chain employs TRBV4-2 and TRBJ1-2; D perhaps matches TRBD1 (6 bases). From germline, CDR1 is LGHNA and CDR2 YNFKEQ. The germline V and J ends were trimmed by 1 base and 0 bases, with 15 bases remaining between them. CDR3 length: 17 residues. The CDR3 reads CASSQAAGGRANYGYTF. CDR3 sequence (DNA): TGTGCCAGCAGCCAAGCGGCGGGGGGCCGAGCTAACTATGGCTACACCTTC.